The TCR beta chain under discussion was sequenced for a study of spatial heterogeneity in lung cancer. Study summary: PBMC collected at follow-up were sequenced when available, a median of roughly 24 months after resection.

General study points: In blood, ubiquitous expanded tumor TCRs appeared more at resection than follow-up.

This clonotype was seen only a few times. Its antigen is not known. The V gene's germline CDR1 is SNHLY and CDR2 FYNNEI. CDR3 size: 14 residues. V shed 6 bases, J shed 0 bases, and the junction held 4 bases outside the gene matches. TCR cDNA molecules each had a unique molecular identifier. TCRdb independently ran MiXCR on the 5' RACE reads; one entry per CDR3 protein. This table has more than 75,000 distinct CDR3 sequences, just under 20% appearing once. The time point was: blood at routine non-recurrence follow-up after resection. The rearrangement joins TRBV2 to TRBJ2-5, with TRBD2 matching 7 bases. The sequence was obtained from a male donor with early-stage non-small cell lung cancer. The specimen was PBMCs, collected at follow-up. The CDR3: CASRTSSNQETQYF. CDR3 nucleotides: TGTGCCAGCAGGACTAGCAGCAACCAAGAGACCCAGTACTTC.